These 26 T cell receptor beta chains came from one sample sequenced in a study of a mutant IDH1 vaccine in newly diagnosed glioma. These receptors have no identified antigens. Noted time point: week 35, safety follow-up. Vaccination used 300 ug of mutant IDH1 20-mer peptide per dose, with topical imiquimod. The repertoire was sequenced with immunoSEQ multiplex PCR; TCRdb's copy has only in-frame clones and lacks some. There are around 40,000 clones in the sample; approximately 90% occur only once, and around 1.5% lies in the top ten. The specimen comprised PBMCs, sampled from a glioma patient whose treatment included an IDH1 peptide vaccine. Receptors were obtained from a man between 40 and 49 years old with glioma.

This chain uses TRBV7-2 with TRBJ2-3; no reliable D call. Germline loops: CDR1 SGHTA, CDR2 FQGNSA. Trimming cost V 5 bases and J 10 bases, with 16 bases left between them. CDR3 length: 13 residues. DNA of the CDR3: TGTGCCAGCAGCACGGACCCTTCTCGGTCGCAGTATTTT. Translating gives CASSTDPSRSQYF.

This chain uses TRBV2 with TRBJ1-2, with D maybe TRBD1 (6 bases). Germline lookup yields CDR1 SNHLY and CDR2 FYNNEI. Trimming took 4 bases from V and 8 from J, leaving 17 bases between them. The CDR3 is made up of 14 amino acids. The CDR3 nucleotides read TGTGCCAGCAGTGCCAGAGGCAGGGGCCGGGGCTACACCTTC. Its translation is CASSARGRGRGYTF.

The chain joins TRBV5-6 to TRBJ2-7; D remains ambiguous. The germline V gene encodes CDR1 SGHDT and CDR2 YYEEEE. The CDR3 consists of 13 residues. The V end lost 0 bases, the J end lost 5 bases, and 9 bases lay between the germline ends. The CDR3 is CASSLGTRDEQYF. The CDR3 coding sequence is TGTGCCAGCAGCTTGGGTACTCGGGACGAGCAGTACTTC.

The genes are TRBV19 and TRBJ2-1; D is unclear. The germline V gene encodes CDR1 LNHDA and CDR2 SQIVND (reference sequence). V dropped 3 bases and J dropped 3 bases, with 0 bases sitting between them. The CDR3 runs 11 residues. As DNA, the CDR3 is TGTGCCAGTAGTATCTACAATGAGCAGTTCTTC. Residues: CASSIYNEQFF.

V is TRBV19 and J is TRBJ1-5; no reliable D call. This CDR3 spans 16 amino acids. Germline V gene data show CDR1 as LNHDA and CDR2 as SQIVND (reference sequence). Trimming took 7 bases from V and 5 from J, leaving 21 bases between them. The CDR3 DNA reads TGTGCCAGTACTCAGATCCGGGGTAAGTCCGATCAGCCCCAGCATTTT. Encoded protein: CASTQIRGKSDQPQHF.

J is TRBJ2-4 and V is TRBV28; no firm D call. The CDR3 loop spans 14 amino acids. With 5 bases removed from V and 3 bases from J, the gap between germline ends came to 11 bases. Germline V gives CDR1 MDHEN, CDR2 SYDVKM. The CDR3 spells CASSAGVGKNIQYF. The CDR3 DNA follows: TGTGCCAGCAGTGCAGGTGTTGGCAAAAACATTCAGTACTTC. Using reference TRBV28 and TRBJ2-4 for the parts outside the CDR3, the full variable domain is DVKVTQSSRYLVKRTGEKVFLECVQDMDHENMFWYRQDPGLGLRLIYFSYDVKMKEKGDIPEGYSVSREKKERFSLILESASTNQTSMYLCASSAGVGKNIQYFGAGTRLSVL.

The chain recombines TRBV10-3 with TRBJ2-5, with D perhaps TRBD1 or TRBD2 (6 bases each). CDR3 length: 15 residues. The germline V gene encodes CDR1 ENHRY and CDR2 SYGVKD. V shed 0 bases and J shed 3 bases, with 11 bases lying between them. The CDR3 bases are TGTGCCATCAGTGAGTCTGGAGGGGGGAAAGAGACCCAGTACTTC. Its protein is CAISESGGGKETQYF.

V gene TRBV5-1 combines with J gene TRBJ1-3; 7 bases match TRBD1. The CDR3 is made up of 15 amino acids. Germline assignment: CDR1 SGHRS and CDR2 YFSETQ. The V gene end was trimmed by 0 bases and the J gene end by 6 bases; junction bases not matched to a gene: 6. In DNA form, the CDR3 reads TGCGCCAGCAGCTTGGCCCCGGACAGGAAAAACACCATATATTTT. This gives the protein CASSLAPDRKNTIYF. Supplemented by reference TRBV5-1 and TRBJ1-3, the full variable domain reads KAGVTQTPRYLIKTRGQQVTLSCSPISGHRSVSWYQQTPGQGLQFLFEYFSETQRNKGNFPGRFSGRQFSNSRSEMNVSTLELGDSALYLCASSLAPDRKNTIYFGEGSWLTVV.

The chain combines TRBV25-1 with TRBJ1-1; D gene uncertain. This CDR3 has 14 residues. V gave up 0 bases and J gave up 3 bases, with 8 bases separating them. Germline CDR1 reads MGHDK; CDR2 reads SYGVNS. The CDR3 loop reads CASSEYTRDTEAFF. The CDR3 nucleotides read TGTGCCAGCAGTGAATATACGAGGGACACTGAAGCTTTCTTT.

A single count supports this clone. The chain is built from TRBV6-1 and TRBJ1-4; D possibly corresponds to TRBD1 (6 bases). Between the trimmed V and J ends, which lost 8 bases and 8 bases, there was a span of 15 bases. The CDR3 extends over 13 amino acids. Germline CDR1 reads MNHNS; CDR2 reads SASEGT. This CDR3 reads CASGRRGREKLFF. The CDR3 DNA sequence: TGTGCCAGCGGCCGTCGGGGGCGGGAAAAACTGTTTTTT.

This chain uses TRBV5-8 with TRBJ1-1; D remains ambiguous. CDR1 and CDR2 from the germline V gene are SGHTS and YDEGEE. The CDR3 spans 15 residues. Trimming took 2 bases from V and 0 from J, leaving 11 bases between them. CDR3 sequence: CASSFSANMNTEAFF. Written as DNA, the CDR3 is TGTGCCAGCAGCTTCTCGGCGAACATGAACACTGAAGCTTTCTTT.

The chain couples TRBV6-1 to TRBJ1-1; D may be TRBD1 (6 bases). The germline CDR1 and CDR2 sequences are MNHNS and SASEGT. CDR3 size: 15 residues. V gave up 4 bases and J gave up 1 base, with 13 bases separating them. The CDR3 reads CASSVPSRGNTEAFF. CDR3 sequence (DNA): TGTGCCAGCAGTGTTCCATCCAGGGGGAACACTGAAGCTTTCTTT.

V is TRBV30 and J is TRBJ1-3; D unclear. The CDR3 runs to 14 residues. The V and J ends lost 1 base and 0 bases respectively, with 7 bases between them. Germline V gives CDR1 GTSNPN, CDR2 SVGIG (reference sequence). The CDR3 DNA follows: TGTGCCTGGAGTGGGCCCTACTCTGGAAACACCATATATTTT. Its translation is CAWSGPYSGNTIYF.

The genes are TRBV5-5 and TRBJ2-5, with TRBD1 as a possible D gene (5 bases). The CDR3 runs 13 residues. The germline V gene has CDR1 SGHKS and CDR2 YYEKEE (reference sequence). V dropped 0 bases and J dropped 5 bases, with 8 bases sitting between them. This chain's CDR3 is CASSLAGLETQYF. The CDR3, as DNA: TGTGCCAGCAGCTTGGCAGGGTTGGAGACCCAGTACTTC.

This rearrangement joins TRBV9 to TRBJ1-2; maybe TRBD1 (5 bases). Per the germline V gene, CDR1 is SGDLS and CDR2 is YYNGEE. The V gene lost 4 bases and the J gene lost 1 base, with 8 bases spanning the gap. CDR3 length: 13 amino acids. CDR3 amino acids: CASSRDSNYGYTF. CDR3 sequence (DNA): TGTGCCAGCAGCCGCGACAGTAACTATGGCTACACCTTC.

The genes are TRBV7-9 and TRBJ1-6; possibly TRBD1 for D (6 bases). This CDR3 is built from 17 residues. Germline assignment: CDR1 SEHNR and CDR2 FQNEAQ (reference sequence). Trimming shortened V by 4 bases and J by 1 base, and 14 bases separated the two germline ends. CDR3 DNA sequence: TGTGCCAGCAGCTCTCACAGGGATGGGTCCTATAATTCACCCCTCCACTTT. Its translation is CASSSHRDGSYNSPLHF.

The CDR3 is CASSGGQGQQYEQYF. In DNA form, the CDR3 reads TGTGCCAGCTCTGGGGGACAGGGCCAACAATACGAGCAGTACTTC. The chain carries TRBV5-5 and TRBJ2-7; TRBD1 agrees at 9 bases. Germline V gene data show CDR1 as SGHKS and CDR2 as YYEKEE (reference sequence). V shed 7 bases, J shed 4 bases, and the junction held 12 bases outside the gene matches. This CDR3 has 15 residues.

This chain uses TRBV6-5 with TRBJ2-7, with a tentative D call TRBD2 (6 bases). Trimming took off 0 bases at V and 4 bases at J, with 7 bases between the two ends. Germline V gene data show CDR1 as MNHEY and CDR2 as SVGAGI. The CDR3 totals 13 residues. The CDR3 reads CASSYSEGYEQYF. The DNA for the CDR3 is TGTGCCAGCAGTTACTCGGAGGGATACGAGCAGTACTTC.

The chain recombines TRBV7-8 with TRBJ2-7, with D maybe TRBD1 (5 bases). CDR1 is SGHVS, CDR2 FQNEAQ, per germline. The CDR3 has 14 residues. V lost 5 bases and J 2 bases, leaving 13 bases between the germline ends. The CDR3 protein is CASSKGVRAYEQYV. The CDR3, as DNA: TGTGCCAGCAGCAAAGGGGTCAGGGCCTACGAGCAGTACGTC.

This clone was observed a few times. V usage is TRBV10-1 and J usage is TRBJ1-6; no definite D call. The CDR3 extends over 13 amino acids. Germline CDR1 and CDR2: WNHNN and SYGVQD (reference sequence). V lost 3 bases and J 7 bases, leaving 7 bases between the germline ends. This chain's CDR3 is CASSERVNSPLHF. CDR3 nucleotide sequence: TGCGCCAGCAGTGAACGGGTCAATTCACCCCTCCACTTT.

A few counts support this clone. The gene calls are TRBV7-2 and TRBJ2-3; TRBD2 agrees at 8 bases. The germline V gene has CDR1 SGHTA and CDR2 FQGNSA. This CDR3 spans 15 amino acids. V trimming: 5 bases; J trimming: 6 bases; junction bases outside the gene matches: 10. CDR3 bases: TGTGCCAGCAGCCCAGACGGGAGGGTTGGGGATACGCAGTATTTT. Translated: CASSPDGRVGDTQYF.

This chain connects TRBV5-4 to TRBJ2-2, with D unclear. The CDR3 has 16 residues. Per germline, CDR1 SGHNT and CDR2 YYREEE (reference sequence). The V end lost 4 bases, the J end lost 5 bases, and 18 bases lay between the germline ends. The CDR3 nucleotides read TGTGCCAGCAGCCAAGGGTCCCGTGGTAGGACCGGGGAGCTGTTTTTT. This encodes CASSQGSRGRTGELFF.

On this clone itself: One junction end does not reproduce the germline sequence, and a read error may be involved. The chain links TRBV10-3 to TRBJ2-1, with 14 bases identical to TRBD2. The length of the CDR3 is 15 residues. The germline gives CDR1 ENHRY, CDR2 SYGVKD. DNA of the CDR3: TGTGCCATCACTGAGGGACTAGCGGGAGATAATGAGCAGTTCTTC. Translating it yields CAITEGLAGDNEQFF.

The rearrangement joins TRBV2 to TRBJ1-5, with a weak D call TRBD1 (5 bases). Deletions cut 5 bases from V and 6 bases from J, with 14 bases between. This CDR3 comprises 14 residues. Germline lookup yields CDR1 SNHLY and CDR2 FYNNEI. CDR3 sequence: CASSWGNGVQPQHF. The CDR3 DNA is TGTGCCAGCAGTTGGGGGAATGGGGTTCAGCCCCAGCATTTT.

The rearrangement uses TRBV30 and TRBJ1-2; D ambiguous. CDR3 size: 10 residues. CDR1 and CDR2 (germline): GTSNPN, SVGIG (reference sequence). Deletions cut 5 bases from V and 3 bases from J, with 4 bases between. The CDR3 loop reads CAWWHYGYTF. In DNA form, the CDR3 reads TGTGCCTGGTGGCACTATGGCTACACCTTC.

This chain links TRBV6-1 with TRBJ2-5; the D gene is possibly TRBD2 (6 bases). Germline lookup yields CDR1 MNHNS and CDR2 SASEGT. Trimming cost V 0 bases and J 5 bases, with 22 bases left between them. The CDR3 spans 18 residues. CDR3: CASSEAKSRGTPGETQYF. The CDR3 DNA is TGTGCCAGCAGTGAAGCTAAGAGTCGGGGGACTCCAGGGGAGACCCAGTACTTC.